A selection of T cell receptor beta chains follows, all from one sample in a study of a mutant IDH1 vaccine in newly diagnosed glioma. The protocol was immunoSEQ multiplex PCR, while the TCRdb copy is restricted to in-frame clones and leaves out a portion. The sample records 20,000 to 25,000 clones, approximately 93% being singletons. The sequencing used PBMCs, collected from a glioma patient treated with radiotherapy, temozolomide or both. The receptor set was obtained from a man aged 40-55 years with glioma. Each CDR3 is given with its conserved first and last residue.

CASSPEGYSNQPQHF,TRBV7-2,TRBJ1-5
CASSSNPPGQGVTDTQYF,TRBV5-1,TRBJ2-3
CASSIKAPAGVTEQYF,TRBV19,TRBJ2-7
CASSNRQSSSPLHF,TRBV19,TRBJ1-6
CASGNRGNYGYTF,TRBV2,TRBJ1-2
CASRSPGGAGETQYF,TRBV19,TRBJ2-5
CASSPAGGQRQPQHF,TRBV5-8,TRBJ1-5
CASSLESRENIQYF,TRBV7-9,TRBJ2-4
CAWSVLGLQYEQYF,TRBV30,TRBJ2-7
CASSQGESSGRLNTGELFF,TRBV4-2,TRBJ2-2
CASSTGRKLFF,TRBV2,TRBJ1-4
CASSLGGAGNTIYF,TRBV7-2,TRBJ1-3
CASSQSLAGPYEQYF,TRBV23-1,TRBJ2-7
CSVARLGGGDTEAFF,TRBV29-1,TRBJ1-1
CASRPPGGNTEAFF,TRBV27,TRBJ1-1
CASSQQAEASYEQYF,TRBV4-1,TRBJ2-7
CASSSTLLKTGIGANVLTF,TRBV7-9,TRBJ2-6
CASSYRTGVDEQYF,TRBV7-9,TRBJ2-7
CASSTGGDPLTMNTEAFF,TRBV13,TRBJ1-1
CASTFLGRPHEQYF,TRBV27,TRBJ2-7
CASSLVQGAKVTWVSNQPQHF,TRBV7-3,TRBJ1-5
CASSEYAAGEFGYGYTF,TRBV2,TRBJ1-2
CASRGIGNQPQHF,TRBV6-1,TRBJ1-5
CASSQGITGTEAFF,TRBV4-2,TRBJ1-1
CASRGRPEAFF,TRBV28,TRBJ1-1
CASSPTGSSYEQYF,TRBV9,TRBJ2-7
CASSFSDGNTEAFF,TRBV5-5,TRBJ1-1
CAWSRGTHSNQPQHF,TRBV30,TRBJ1-5
CASSLEVAGTGANVLTF,TRBV7-6,TRBJ2-6
CASSYNIWVSGTEAFF,TRBV6-5,TRBJ1-1
CANFPSGSTYEQYF,TRBV5-1,TRBJ2-7
CASYDRASTYNEQFF,TRBV10-1,TRBJ2-1
CASSDPGLAGDTQYF,TRBV9,TRBJ2-3
CASGPGYTEAFF,TRBV12-5,TRBJ1-1
CASGTVYNQPQHF,TRBV28,TRBJ1-5
CASTPSGTSGATSTDTQYF,TRBV5-1,TRBJ2-3
CASSIGTGIAFF,TRBV7-9,TRBJ1-1
CASISTPGGAADTQYF,TRBV7-2,TRBJ2-3
CSARQGTYEQYF,TRBV29-1,TRBJ2-7
CAWGTGESPYPDEAFF,TRBV30,TRBJ1-1
CASSSRVTLSTFNYGYTF,TRBV27,TRBJ1-2
CASSSKTGVAYEQYF,TRBV5-4,TRBJ2-7
CSAADGYGYTF,TRBV20-1,TRBJ1-2
CASSSMGGRNNEQFF,TRBV5-8,TRBJ2-1
CAISRQGEGNIQYF,TRBV10-3,TRBJ2-4
CASSLKVATEGETQYF,TRBV5-6,TRBJ2-5
CASTVTGAGANYGYTF,TRBV5-6,TRBJ1-2
CAWSVGPDTQYF,TRBV30,TRBJ2-3
CASSYTGGNQPQHF,TRBV5-8,TRBJ1-5
CASSLGQGRKAFF,TRBV7-3,TRBJ1-1
CASSSGPRNEKLFF,TRBV5-4,TRBJ1-4
CASSQGSGNYGYTF,TRBV4-1,TRBJ1-2
CASSDLPNTEAFF,TRBV10-2,TRBJ1-1
CASTPGLANYGYTF,TRBV10-2,TRBJ1-2